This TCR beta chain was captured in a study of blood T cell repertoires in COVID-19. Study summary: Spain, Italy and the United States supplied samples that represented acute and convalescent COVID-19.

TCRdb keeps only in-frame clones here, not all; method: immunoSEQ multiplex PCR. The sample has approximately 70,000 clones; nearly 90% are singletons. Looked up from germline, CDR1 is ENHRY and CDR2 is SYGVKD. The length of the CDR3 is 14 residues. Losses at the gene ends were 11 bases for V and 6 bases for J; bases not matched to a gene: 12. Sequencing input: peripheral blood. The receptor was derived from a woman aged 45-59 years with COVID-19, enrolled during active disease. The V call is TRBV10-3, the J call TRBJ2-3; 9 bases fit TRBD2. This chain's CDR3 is CAVKDLAGTDTQYF. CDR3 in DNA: TGTGCCGTAAAGGATCTAGCGGGAACCGATACGCAGTATTTT.